This TCR beta chain was identified during a study of STAT5B mutations in CD4+ large granular lymphocyte leukemia. The study's findings and limits: Compared with healthy controls (2/35), patient top clones favored TRBV06 (8/27). The CD4+ versus CD8+ T-LGLL clonality difference may reflect limited sample size.

Healthy controls were blood donor buffy coats. Assay used: immunoSEQ multiplex PCR; TCRdb lists only in-frame clones, some missing. The top ten hold about 2.1% of the sample, which has tens of thousands of clones, about 71% seen once. As regards this clone: As yet, its antigen is unknown.

In germline, CDR1 is MGHRA, CDR2 YSYEKL. The ends were cut back, 0 bases at V and 2 bases at J, with 10 bases in the middle. The CDR3 sequence is 15 residues long. Sequencing input: CD4+ T cells from blood buffy coats. The clonotype originates from a human donor in good health. The V gene is TRBV4-1, the J gene TRBJ2-5, with unresolved D. CDR3 amino acids: CASSQDATAQETQYF. The CDR3 DNA is TGCGCCAGCAGCCAAGATGCAACAGCTCAAGAGACCCAGTACTTC.